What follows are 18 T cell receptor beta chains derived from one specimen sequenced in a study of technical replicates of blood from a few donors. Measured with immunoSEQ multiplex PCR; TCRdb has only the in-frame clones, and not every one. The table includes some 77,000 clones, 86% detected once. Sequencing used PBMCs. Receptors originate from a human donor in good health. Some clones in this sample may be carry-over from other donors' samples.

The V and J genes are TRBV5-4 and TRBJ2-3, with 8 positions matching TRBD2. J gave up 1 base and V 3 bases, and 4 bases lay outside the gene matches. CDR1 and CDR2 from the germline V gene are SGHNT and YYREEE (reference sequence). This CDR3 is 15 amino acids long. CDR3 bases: TGTGCCAGCAGCTCCCTTAGCGGGGGCACAGATACGCAGTATTTT. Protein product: CASSSLSGGTDTQYF.

The CDR3 loop is CASSSGFSYEQYF. The CDR3, as DNA: TGTGCCAGCAGTTCAGGGTTCTCCTACGAGCAGTACTTC. V is TRBV6-6 and J is TRBJ2-7, with D perhaps TRBD1 (5 bases). The ends were cut back, 4 bases at V and 0 bases at J, with 7 bases in the middle. Germline V gene data show CDR1 as MNHNY and CDR2 as SVGAGI (reference sequence). CDR3 size: 13 residues.

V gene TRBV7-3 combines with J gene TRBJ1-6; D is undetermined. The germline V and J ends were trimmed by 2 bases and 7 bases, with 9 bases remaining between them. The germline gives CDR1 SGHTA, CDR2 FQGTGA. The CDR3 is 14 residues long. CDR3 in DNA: TGTGCCAGCAGCTTAGGCAGGCTCAATTCACCCCTCCACTTT. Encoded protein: CASSLGRLNSPLHF.

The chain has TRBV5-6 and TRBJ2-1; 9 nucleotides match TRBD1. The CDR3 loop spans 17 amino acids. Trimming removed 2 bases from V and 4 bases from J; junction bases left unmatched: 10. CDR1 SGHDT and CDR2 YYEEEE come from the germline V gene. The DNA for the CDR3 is TGTGCCAGCAGCTTAGATTTGGGGACAGGGACTTACAATGAGCAGTTCTTC. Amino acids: CASSLDLGTGTYNEQFF.

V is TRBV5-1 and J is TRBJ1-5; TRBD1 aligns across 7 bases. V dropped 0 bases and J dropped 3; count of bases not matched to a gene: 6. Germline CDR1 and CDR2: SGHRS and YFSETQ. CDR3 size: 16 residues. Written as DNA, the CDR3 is TGCGCCAGCAGCTTGGGTACAGGGGCACCCAATCAGCCCCAGCATTTT. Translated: CASSLGTGAPNQPQHF.

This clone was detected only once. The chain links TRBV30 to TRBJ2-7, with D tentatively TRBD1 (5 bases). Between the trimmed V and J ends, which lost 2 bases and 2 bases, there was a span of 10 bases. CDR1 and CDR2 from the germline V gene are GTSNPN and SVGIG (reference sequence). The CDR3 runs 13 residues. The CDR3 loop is CAWSPDSPYEQYF. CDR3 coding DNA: TGTGCCTGGAGTCCAGACAGCCCCTACGAGCAGTACTTC.

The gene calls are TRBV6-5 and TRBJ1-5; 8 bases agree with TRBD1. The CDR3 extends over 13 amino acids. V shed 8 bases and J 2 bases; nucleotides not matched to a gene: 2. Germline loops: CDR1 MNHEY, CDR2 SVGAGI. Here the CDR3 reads CASGQGGNQPQHF. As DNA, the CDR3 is TGTGCCAGCGGACAGGGTGGCAATCAGCCCCAGCATTTT.

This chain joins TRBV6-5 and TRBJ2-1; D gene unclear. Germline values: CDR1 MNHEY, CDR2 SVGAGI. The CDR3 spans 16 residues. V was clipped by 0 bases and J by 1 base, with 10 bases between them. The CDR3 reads CASSYSGLRSYNEQFF. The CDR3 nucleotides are TGTGCCAGCAGTTACTCGGGCCTACGGTCCTACAATGAGCAGTTCTTC.

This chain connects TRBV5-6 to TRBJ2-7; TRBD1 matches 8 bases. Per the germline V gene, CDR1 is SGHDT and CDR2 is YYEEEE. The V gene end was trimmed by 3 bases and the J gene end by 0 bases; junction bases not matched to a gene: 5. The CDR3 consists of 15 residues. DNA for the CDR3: TGTGCCAGCAGCTCCGGGACAGGAGTCTCCTACGAGCAGTACTTC. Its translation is CASSSGTGVSYEQYF.

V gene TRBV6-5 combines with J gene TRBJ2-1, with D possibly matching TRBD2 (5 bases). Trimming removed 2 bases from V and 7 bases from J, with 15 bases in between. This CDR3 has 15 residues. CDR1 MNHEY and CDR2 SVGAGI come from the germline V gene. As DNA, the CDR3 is TGTGCCAGCAGTTACGACGGACTCTCCGCGAATGAGCAGTTCTTC. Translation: CASSYDGLSANEQFF.

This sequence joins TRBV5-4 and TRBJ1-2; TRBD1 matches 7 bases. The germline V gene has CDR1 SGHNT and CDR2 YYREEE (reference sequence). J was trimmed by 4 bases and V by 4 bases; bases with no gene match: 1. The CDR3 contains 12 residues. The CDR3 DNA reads TGTGCCAGCAGCCGGGACAGCTATGGCTACACCTTC. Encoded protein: CASSRDSYGYTF.

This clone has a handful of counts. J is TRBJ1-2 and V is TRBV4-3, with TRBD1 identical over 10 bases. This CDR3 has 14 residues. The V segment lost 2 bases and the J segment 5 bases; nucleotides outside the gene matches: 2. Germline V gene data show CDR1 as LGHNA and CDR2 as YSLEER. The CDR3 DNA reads TGCGCCAGCAGCCAACGGACAGGGGGATATGGCTACACCTTC. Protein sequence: CASSQRTGGYGYTF.

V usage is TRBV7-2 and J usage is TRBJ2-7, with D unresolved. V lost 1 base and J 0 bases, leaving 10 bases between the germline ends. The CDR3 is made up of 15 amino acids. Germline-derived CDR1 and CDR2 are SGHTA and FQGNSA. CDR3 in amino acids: CASSLGQSGSYEQYF. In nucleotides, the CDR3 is TGTGCCAGCAGCTTAGGACAATCCGGCTCCTACGAGCAGTACTTC.

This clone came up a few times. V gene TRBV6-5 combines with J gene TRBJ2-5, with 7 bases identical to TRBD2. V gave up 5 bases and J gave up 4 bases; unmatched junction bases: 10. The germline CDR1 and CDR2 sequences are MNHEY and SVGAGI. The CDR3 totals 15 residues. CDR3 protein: CASSPSRTSGETQYF. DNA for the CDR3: TGTGCCAGCAGTCCTTCTAGGACTAGTGGAGAGACCCAGTACTTC.

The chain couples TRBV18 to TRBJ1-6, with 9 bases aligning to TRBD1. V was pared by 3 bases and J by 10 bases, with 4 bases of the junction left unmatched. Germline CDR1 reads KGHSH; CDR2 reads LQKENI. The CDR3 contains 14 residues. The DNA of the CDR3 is TGTGCCAGCTCACCGGGACAGGGATTGTCACCCCTCCACTTT. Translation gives CASSPGQGLSPLHF.

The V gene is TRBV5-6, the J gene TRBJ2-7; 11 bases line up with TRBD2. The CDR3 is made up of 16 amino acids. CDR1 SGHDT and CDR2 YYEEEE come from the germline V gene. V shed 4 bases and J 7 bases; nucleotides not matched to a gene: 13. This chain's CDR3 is CASSPEGSGGAREQYF. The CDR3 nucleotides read TGTGCCAGCAGCCCGGAAGGTAGCGGGGGGGCCAGGGAGCAGTACTTC.

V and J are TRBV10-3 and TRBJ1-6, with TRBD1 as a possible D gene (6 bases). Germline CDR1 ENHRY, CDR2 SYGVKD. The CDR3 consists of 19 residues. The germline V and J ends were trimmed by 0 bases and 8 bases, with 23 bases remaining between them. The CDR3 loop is CAISESLLPSGGTDSPLHF. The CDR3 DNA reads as TGTGCCATCAGTGAGTCACTACTACCCTCGGGGGGCACGGATTCACCCCTCCACTTT.

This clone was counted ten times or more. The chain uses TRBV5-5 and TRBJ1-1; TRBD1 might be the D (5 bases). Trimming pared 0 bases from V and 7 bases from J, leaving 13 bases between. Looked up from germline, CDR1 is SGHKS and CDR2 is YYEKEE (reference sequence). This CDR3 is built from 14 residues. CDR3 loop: CASSLGFGGFEAFF. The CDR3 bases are TGTGCCAGCAGCTTGGGGTTCGGGGGTTTTGAAGCTTTCTTT.